These T cell receptor beta chains were read from a single sample in a study of monozygotic twins with inflammatory bowel disease. From its re-call of the 5' RACE reads, TCRdb lists each CDR3 protein once, without DNA. This sample carries approximately 200,000 distinct CDR3 sequences, with less than 2% going to the ten biggest clones. The source material was blood. These receptors originate from a human donor with ulcerative colitis or Crohn's disease, or a healthy co-twin of an affected twin (not recorded which). CDR3s include the opening cysteine and the closing phenylalanine or tryptophan. The order of the fields is clone size, J gene, V gene, CDR3 protein. A clone size is listed for some rows: how often the clone was seen (once, few, many), or a class if it is expanded.

>NA|TRBJ1-1|TRBV27
CASSVEIGQNTEAFF
>NA|TRBJ1-1|TRBV4-2
CASTSASGRVTEAFF
>medium-sized|TRBJ2-1|TRBV7-2
CASSSPPNEQFF
>NA|TRBJ2-3|TRBV2
CASTQGPRDTQYF
>NA|TRBJ1-5|TRBV20-1
CSAGRADRPQHF
>NA|TRBJ2-1|TRBV2
CASRRDWSSYNEQFF
>NA|TRBJ1-1|TRBV7-2
CASSLWAVRGTEAFF
>NA|TRBJ2-5|TRBV7-9
CASSPSAWQETQYF
>NA|TRBJ1-1|TRBV28
CASSLWVKVTQKNTEAFF
>NA|TRBJ1-3|TRBV20-1
CSARPGGGYTIYF
>NA|TRBJ2-3|TRBV4-1
CASSQGPTGVVYTQYF
>NA|TRBJ1-2|TRBV27
CASSPQGFYGYTF
>NA|TRBJ2-7|TRBV6-5
CASSYFSGGISYEQYF
>NA|TRBJ2-7|TRBV20-1
CSARGTVSYEQYF
>NA|TRBJ2-3|TRBV29-1
CSVGTGGTDTQYF
>NA|TRBJ1-1|TRBV5-1
CASSYQGEINTEAFF
>NA|TRBJ2-7|TRBV20-1
CSASAGNSYEQYF
>NA|TRBJ1-1|TRBV19
CASSWAWGEAFF
>NA|TRBJ1-4|TRBV12-3/TRBV12-4
CASRRGSNEKLFF
>NA|TRBJ2-1|TRBV7-9
CASSRYLAALYNEQFF
>NA|TRBJ2-5|TRBV5-1
CASRRGEQETQYF
>NA|TRBJ1-4|TRBV16
CASSLQGGQSATNEKLFF
>NA|TRBJ2-1|TRBV11-2
CASSSSGSYNEQFF
>NA|TRBJ1-1|TRBV5-1
CASSFGGGNTEAFF
>NA|TRBJ1-5|TRBV4-2
CASSQETLNQPQHF
>NA|TRBJ2-1|TRBV29-1
CSVATYNEQFF
>NA|TRBJ2-1|TRBV12-3/TRBV12-4
CASRGDGPEQFF
>NA|TRBJ2-4|TRBV20-1
CSARDASPRALAKNMQYF
>NA|TRBJ1-5|TRBV20-1
CSAAPPGQVRGQPQHF
>NA|TRBJ2-3|TRBV20-1
CSAREGQGGGFTQYF
>NA|TRBJ2-5|TRBV7-2
CASSLRQRVGETQYF
>NA|TRBJ2-7|TRBV7-2
CASSSLAGVYEQYF
>NA|TRBJ1-5|TRBV12-3/TRBV12-4
CASSAAGGSYQPQHF
>NA|TRBJ2-3|TRBV6-4
CASSDSSSGDTDTQYF
>NA|TRBJ2-3|TRBV5-4
CASSSRSDTQYF
>NA|TRBJ1-3|TRBV5-5
CASNAVSSGNTIYF
>NA|TRBJ2-5|TRBV7-2
CASSLSGQAGQETQYF
>NA|TRBJ1-2|TRBV27
CASRSGGEVYGYTF
>NA|TRBJ1-5|TRBV12-3/TRBV12-4
CASSWAGFDQPQHF
>NA|TRBJ2-7|TRBV12-3/TRBV12-4
CAVNRGNEQYF
>NA|TRBJ1-5|TRBV5-4
CASSLGGPNSNQPQHF
>NA|TRBJ1-4|TRBV20-1
CSARDGTGQRF
>NA|TRBJ2-5|TRBV29-1
CSVEWPGSQETQYF